This record concerns one T cell receptor (beta chain) sequence. The CDR3 has 15 residues. V was pared by 2 bases and J by 1 base, with 9 bases between. The germline V gene encodes CDR1 MGHRA and CDR2 YSYEKL. This specimen belongs to a study of blood T cell repertoires in COVID-19. Study-level background: The cDNA or gDNA used as material had been derived from T cells, B-cell-depleted T cells, or PBMCs.

In the authors' workflow: From reference gene primer amplification, estimates of nucleated cell counts were derived. The table came from immunoSEQ multiplex PCR; TCRdb's copy has only in-frame clones and leaves some out. That table gives V, J and clone size, and the DNA gave D and trimming. The data show about 300,000 clones, roughly 90% seen once. The chain combines TRBV4-1 with TRBJ1-3; a weak D match, TRBD1 (5 bases). The clonotype was recovered from a young man with active or convalescent COVID-19. Material: peripheral blood. CDR3 region: CASSQWGGSGNTIYF. In DNA form, the CDR3 reads TGCGCCAGCAGCCAATGGGGGGGATCTGGAAACACCATATATTTT.